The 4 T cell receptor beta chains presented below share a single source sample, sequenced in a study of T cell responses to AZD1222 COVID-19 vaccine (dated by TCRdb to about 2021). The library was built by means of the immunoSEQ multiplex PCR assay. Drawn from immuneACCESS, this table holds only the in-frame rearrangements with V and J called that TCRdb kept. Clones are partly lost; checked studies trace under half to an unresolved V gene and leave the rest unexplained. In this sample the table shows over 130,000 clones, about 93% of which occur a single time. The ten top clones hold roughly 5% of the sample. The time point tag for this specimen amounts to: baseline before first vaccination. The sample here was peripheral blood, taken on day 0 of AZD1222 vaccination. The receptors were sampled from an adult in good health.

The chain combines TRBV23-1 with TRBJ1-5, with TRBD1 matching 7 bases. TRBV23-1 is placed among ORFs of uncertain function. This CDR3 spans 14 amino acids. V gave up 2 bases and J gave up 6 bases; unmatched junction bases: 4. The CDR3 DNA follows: TGCGCCAGCAGTCAAACAGGGGACGGTCAGCCCCAGCATTTT. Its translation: CASSQTGDGQPQHF.

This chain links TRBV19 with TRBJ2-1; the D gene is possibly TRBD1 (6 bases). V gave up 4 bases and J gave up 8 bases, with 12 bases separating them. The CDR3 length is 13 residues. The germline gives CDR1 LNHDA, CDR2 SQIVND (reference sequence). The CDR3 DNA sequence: TGTGCCAGTAGTACCTATTCAGGGGATGAGCAGTTCTTC. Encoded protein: CASSTYSGDEQFF.

The CDR3 DNA is TGTGCCAGCGGGAGCGCCGGGGAGCTGTTTTTT. Its protein product is CASGSAGELFF. The chain uses TRBV19 and TRBJ2-2, with D possibly matching TRBD2 (6 bases). Trimming pared 9 bases from V and 6 bases from J, leaving 8 bases between. CDR3 length: 11 amino acids. Germline V gives CDR1 LNHDA, CDR2 SQIVND (reference sequence).

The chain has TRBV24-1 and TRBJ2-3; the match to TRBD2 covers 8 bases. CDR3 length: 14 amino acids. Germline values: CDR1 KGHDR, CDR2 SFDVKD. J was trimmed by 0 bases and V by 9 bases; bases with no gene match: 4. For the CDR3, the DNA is TGTGCCACCTCCCGGGGGGGGAGCACAGATACGCAGTATTTT. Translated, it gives CATSRGGSTDTQYF.